This T cell receptor beta chain was found in a study of identical twins. TCRdb reprocessed the 5' RACE reads with MiXCR, giving one entry per CDR3 protein. Of 510,000 or so distinct CDR3 sequences listed, around 15% are singletons. Details on this clonotype: The antigen is unknown.

General observations from the study: In cord blood, abundant beta clonotypes had fewer insertions; memory showed no trend.

Per germline, CDR1 LGHNA and CDR2 YNFKEQ. With 0 bases removed from V and 8 bases from J, the gap between germline ends came to 14 bases. The CDR3 consists of 16 residues. This same sample was also taken into another study, of yellow fever vaccine responses in identical twins.

This TCR was sampled from a woman under 30 in good health. The sample consisted of CD4+ T cells sorted from blood. V usage is TRBV4-2 and J usage is TRBJ1-6; D gene uncertain. Here the CDR3 reads CASSQEGVGKDSPLHF. In DNA form, the CDR3 reads TGTGCCAGCAGCCAAGAAGGCGTGGGAAAAGATTCACCCCTCCACTTT.